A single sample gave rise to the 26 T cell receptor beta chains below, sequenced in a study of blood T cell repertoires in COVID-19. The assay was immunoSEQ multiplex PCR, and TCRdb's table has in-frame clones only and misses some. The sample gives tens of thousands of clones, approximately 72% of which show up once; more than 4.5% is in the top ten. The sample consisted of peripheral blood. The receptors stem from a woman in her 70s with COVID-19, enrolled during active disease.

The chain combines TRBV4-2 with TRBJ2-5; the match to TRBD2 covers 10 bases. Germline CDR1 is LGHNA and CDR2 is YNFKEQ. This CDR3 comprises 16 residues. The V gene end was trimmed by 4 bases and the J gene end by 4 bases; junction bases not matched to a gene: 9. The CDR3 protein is CASSPQAGGRGETQYF. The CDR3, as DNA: TGTGCCAGCAGCCCCCAAGCGGGGGGGCGAGGAGAGACCCAGTACTTC.

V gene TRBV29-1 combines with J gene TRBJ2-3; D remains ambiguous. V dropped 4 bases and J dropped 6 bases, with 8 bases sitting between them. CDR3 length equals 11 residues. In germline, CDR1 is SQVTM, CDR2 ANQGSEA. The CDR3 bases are TGCAGCGTTGCCCCCGCGGATACGCAGTATTTT. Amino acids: CSVAPADTQYF.

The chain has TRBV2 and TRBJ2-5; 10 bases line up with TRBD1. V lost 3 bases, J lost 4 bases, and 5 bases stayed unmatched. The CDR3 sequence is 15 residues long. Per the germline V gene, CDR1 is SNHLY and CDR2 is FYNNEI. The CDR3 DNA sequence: TGTGCCAGCAGTGAGGGGGGACAGGGGCGAGAGACCCAGTACTTC. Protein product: CASSEGGQGRETQYF.

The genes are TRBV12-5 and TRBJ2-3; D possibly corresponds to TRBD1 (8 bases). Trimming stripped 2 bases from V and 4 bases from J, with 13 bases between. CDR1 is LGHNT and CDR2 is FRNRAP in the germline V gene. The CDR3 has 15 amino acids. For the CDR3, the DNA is TGTGCTAGTGGTTTGCACAGGGGGGGAGCAGATACGCAGTATTTT. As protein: CASGLHRGGADTQYF.

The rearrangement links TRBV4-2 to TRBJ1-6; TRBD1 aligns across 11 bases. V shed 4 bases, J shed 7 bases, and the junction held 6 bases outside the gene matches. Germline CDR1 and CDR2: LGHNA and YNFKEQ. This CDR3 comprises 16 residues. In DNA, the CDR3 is TGTGCCAGCAGCCCCGGGACAGGGGGGAGGAATTCACCCCTCCACTTT. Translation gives CASSPGTGGRNSPLHF.

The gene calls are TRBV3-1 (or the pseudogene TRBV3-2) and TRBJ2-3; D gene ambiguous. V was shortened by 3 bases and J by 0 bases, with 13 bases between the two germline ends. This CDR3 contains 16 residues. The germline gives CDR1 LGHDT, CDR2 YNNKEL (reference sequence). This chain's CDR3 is CASSQGTKPSTDTQYF. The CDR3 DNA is TGTGCCAGCAGCCAGGGCACCAAACCTAGCACAGATACGCAGTATTTT.

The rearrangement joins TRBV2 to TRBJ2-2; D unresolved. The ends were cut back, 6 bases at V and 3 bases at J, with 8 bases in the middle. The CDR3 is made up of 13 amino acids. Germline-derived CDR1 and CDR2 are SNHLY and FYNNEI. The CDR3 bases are TGTGCCAGCAGAGTACTCCACACCGGGGAGCTGTTTTTT. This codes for CASRVLHTGELFF.

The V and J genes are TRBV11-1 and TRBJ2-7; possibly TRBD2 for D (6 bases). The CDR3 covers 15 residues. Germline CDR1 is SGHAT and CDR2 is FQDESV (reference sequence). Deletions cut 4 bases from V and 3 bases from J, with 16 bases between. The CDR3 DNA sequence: TGTGCCAGCAGCTCCCCCCAGGGCGGGGTCTACGAGCAGTACTTC. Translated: CASSSPQGGVYEQYF. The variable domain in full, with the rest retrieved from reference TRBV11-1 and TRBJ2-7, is EAEVAQSPRYKITEKSQAVAFWCDPISGHATLYWYRQILGQGPELLVQFQDESVVDDSQLPKDRFSAERLKGVDSTLKIQPAELGDSAMYLCASSSPQGGVYEQYFGPGTRLTVT.

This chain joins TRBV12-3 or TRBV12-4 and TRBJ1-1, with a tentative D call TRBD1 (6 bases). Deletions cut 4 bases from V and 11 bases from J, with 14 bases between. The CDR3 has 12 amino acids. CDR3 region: CASSWGTQEAFF. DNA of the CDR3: TGTGCCAGCAGTTGGGGGACACAGGAGGCTTTCTTT.

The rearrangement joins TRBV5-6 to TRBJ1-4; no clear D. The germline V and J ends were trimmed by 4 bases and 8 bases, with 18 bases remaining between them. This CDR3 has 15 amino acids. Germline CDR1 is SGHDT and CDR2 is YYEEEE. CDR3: CASSATGSRGEKLFF. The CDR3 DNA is TGTGCCAGCAGCGCCACCGGGAGCCGAGGGGAAAAACTGTTTTTT. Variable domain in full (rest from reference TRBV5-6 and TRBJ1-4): DAGVTQSPTHLIKTRGQQVTLRCSPKSGHDTVSWYQQALGQGPQFIFQYYEEEERQRGNFPDRFSGHQFPNYSSELNVNALLLGDSALYLCASSATGSRGEKLFFGSGTQLSVL.

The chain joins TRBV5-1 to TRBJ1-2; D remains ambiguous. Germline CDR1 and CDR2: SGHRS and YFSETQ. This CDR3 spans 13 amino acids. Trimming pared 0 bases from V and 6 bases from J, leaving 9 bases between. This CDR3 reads CASSLGGSNGYTF. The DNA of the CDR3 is TGCGCCAGCAGCTTGGGTGGGAGCAATGGCTACACCTTC.

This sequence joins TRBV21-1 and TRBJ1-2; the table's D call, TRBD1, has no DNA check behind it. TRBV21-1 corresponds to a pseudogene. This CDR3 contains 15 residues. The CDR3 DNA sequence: TGTGCCAGCAGCAAAGTTGGGACAGGGGTGCGGGGCTACACCTTC. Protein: CASSKVGTGVRGYTF.

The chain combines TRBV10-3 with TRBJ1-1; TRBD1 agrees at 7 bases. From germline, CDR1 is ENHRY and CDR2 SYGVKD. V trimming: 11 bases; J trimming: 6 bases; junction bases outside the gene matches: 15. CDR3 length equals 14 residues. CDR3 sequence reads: CASHRGPLSPEAFF. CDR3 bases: TGTGCCTCCCACAGGGGCCCCCTGAGCCCTGAAGCTTTCTTT.

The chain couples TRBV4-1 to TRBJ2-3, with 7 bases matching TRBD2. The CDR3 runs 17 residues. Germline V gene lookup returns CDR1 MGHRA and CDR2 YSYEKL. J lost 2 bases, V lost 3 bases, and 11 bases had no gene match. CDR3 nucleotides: TGCGCCAGCAGCCAGTCCCGCGGAGCGGGGCTCACAGATACGCAGTATTTT. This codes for CASSQSRGAGLTDTQYF.

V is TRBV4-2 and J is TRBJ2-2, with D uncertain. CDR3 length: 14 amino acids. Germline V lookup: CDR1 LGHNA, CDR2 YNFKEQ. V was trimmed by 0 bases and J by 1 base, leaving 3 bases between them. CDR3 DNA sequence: TGTGCCAGCAGCCAAGACCAGAACACCGGGGAGCTGTTTTTT. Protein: CASSQDQNTGELFF.

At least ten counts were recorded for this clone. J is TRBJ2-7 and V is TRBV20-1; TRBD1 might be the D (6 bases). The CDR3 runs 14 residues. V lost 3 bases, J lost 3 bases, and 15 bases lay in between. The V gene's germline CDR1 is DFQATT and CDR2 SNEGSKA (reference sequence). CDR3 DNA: TGCAGTGCTAGTAGGGCAGGGGACCTCTACGAGCAGTACTTC. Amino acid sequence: CSASRAGDLYEQYF.

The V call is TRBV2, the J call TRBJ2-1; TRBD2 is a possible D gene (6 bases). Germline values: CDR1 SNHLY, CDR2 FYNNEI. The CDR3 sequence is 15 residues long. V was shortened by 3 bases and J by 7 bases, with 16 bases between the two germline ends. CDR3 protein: CASSDWDWGGNEQFF. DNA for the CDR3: TGTGCCAGCAGTGACTGGGACTGGGGAGGAAATGAGCAGTTCTTC.

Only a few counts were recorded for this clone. The CDR3 coding sequence is TGTGCCAGTAGTATTGGGAGACAGGGACACTATGGCTACACCTTC. Translating gives CASSIGRQGHYGYTF. The chain uses TRBV19 and TRBJ1-2; 7 bases line up with TRBD1. The J segment lost 3 bases and the V segment lost 3 bases, leaving 7 bases of the junction unmatched. The CDR3 loop spans 15 amino acids. Looked up from germline, CDR1 is LNHDA and CDR2 is SQIVND (reference sequence).

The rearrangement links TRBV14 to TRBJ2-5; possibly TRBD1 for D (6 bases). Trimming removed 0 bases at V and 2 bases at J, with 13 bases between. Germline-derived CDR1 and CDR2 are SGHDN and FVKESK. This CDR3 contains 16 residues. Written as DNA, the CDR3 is TGTGCCAGCAGCCAAGATTTCTCGGACAGACAAGAGACCCAGTACTTC. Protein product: CASSQDFSDRQETQYF.

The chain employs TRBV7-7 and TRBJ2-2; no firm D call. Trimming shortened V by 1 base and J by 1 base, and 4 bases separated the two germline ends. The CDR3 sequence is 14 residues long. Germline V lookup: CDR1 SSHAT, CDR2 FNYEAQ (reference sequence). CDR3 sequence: CASSLGENTGELFF. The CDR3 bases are TGTGCCAGCAGCTTAGGCGAGAACACCGGGGAGCTGTTTTTT.

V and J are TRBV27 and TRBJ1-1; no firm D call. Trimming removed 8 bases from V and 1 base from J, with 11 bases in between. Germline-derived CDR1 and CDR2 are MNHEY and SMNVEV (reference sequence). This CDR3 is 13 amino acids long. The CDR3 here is CASRYGQNTEAFF. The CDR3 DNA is TGTGCCAGCCGGTACGGTCAGAACACTGAAGCTTTCTTT.

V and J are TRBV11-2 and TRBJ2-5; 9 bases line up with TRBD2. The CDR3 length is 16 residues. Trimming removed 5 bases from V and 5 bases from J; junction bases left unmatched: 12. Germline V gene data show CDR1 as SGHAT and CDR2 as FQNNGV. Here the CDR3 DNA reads TGTGCCAGCAGCATACTAGCGGGCCGCAGGGAGGAGACCCAGTACTTC. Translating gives CASSILAGRREETQYF.

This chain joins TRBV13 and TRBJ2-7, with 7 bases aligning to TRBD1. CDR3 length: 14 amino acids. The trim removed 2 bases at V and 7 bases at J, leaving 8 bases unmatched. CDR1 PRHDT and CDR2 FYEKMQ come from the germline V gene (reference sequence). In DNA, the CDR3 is TGTGCCAGCAGCTTAAGGCGGACAGGTAGGGAGCAGTACGTC. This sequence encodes CASSLRRTGREQYV.

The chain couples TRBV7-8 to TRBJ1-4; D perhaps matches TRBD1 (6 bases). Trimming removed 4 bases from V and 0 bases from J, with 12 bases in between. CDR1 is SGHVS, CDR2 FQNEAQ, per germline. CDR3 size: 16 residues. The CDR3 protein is CASSSGQTTTNEKLFF. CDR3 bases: TGTGCCAGCAGCTCCGGACAGACTACAACTAATGAAAAACTGTTTTTT.

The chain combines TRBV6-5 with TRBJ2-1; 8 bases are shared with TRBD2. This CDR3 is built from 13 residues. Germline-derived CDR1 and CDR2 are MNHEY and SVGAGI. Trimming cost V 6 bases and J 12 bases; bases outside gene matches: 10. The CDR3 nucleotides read TGTGCCAGCAGCCGGACTAGCATGGGGAGGCAGTTCTTC. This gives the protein CASSRTSMGRQFF.

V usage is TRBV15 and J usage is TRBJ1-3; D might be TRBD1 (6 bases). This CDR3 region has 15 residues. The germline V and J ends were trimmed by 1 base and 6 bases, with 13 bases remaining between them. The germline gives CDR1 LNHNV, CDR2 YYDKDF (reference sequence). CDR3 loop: CATSRVPHRVNTIYF. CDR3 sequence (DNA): TGTGCCACCAGCAGAGTCCCCCACAGGGTAAACACCATATATTTT.